Presented here are 3 T cell receptor beta chains from one specimen sequenced in a study of T-cell reconstitution after alpha-beta-depleted transplantation in children. A TCRbeta library incorporating unique molecular identifiers was prepared. One entry per CDR3 protein results from TCRdb running MiXCR on the PCR reads. Among around 450,000 distinct CDR3 sequences listed, 43% were seen once. The starting material was PBMCs, obtained before TCRalphabeta/CD19-depleted stem cell transplant. These receptors came from a girl aged 2 to 10 with aplastic anemia, due to receive a stem cell transplant.

This clonotype was observed a handful of times. The V call is TRBV6-2 or TRBV6-3, the J call TRBJ1-3, with D perhaps matching TRBD1 (6 bases). The CDR3 covers 16 residues. Trimming pared 8 bases from V and 4 bases from J, leaving 21 bases between. Germline V CDR1 and CDR2: MNHEY, SVGEGT. This CDR3 is CASAKTGSVLGNTIYF. CDR3 in DNA: TGTGCCAGCGCGAAGACAGGTTCAGTTCTGGGAAACACCATATATTTT.

In regard to this clonotype: A much larger clone lies a single base off, so this may be a read error. The chain combines TRBV7-2 with TRBJ2-3, with 15 bases fitting TRBD2. This CDR3 spans 15 amino acids. Germline-derived CDR1 and CDR2 are SGHTA and FQGNSA. V lost 5 bases to trimming and J lost 6 bases; unmatched junction nucleotides: 3. The DNA of the CDR3 is TGTGCCAGCAGCCGGACTAGCGGGGGGGCCGATACGCAGTATTTT. It encodes CASSRTSGGADTQYF. Full variable domain (rest looked up from reference TRBV7-2 and TRBJ2-3): GAGVSQSPSNKVTEKGKDVELRCDPISGHTALYWYRQSLGQGLEFLIYFQGNSAPDKSGLPSDRFSAERTGGSVSTLTIQRTQQEDSAVYLCASSRTSGGADTQYFGPGTRLTVL.

This sequence joins TRBV6-6 and TRBJ2-1; D gene ambiguous. The CDR3 covers 13 residues. V shed 2 bases and J shed 9 bases, with 11 bases lying between them. Germline V CDR1 and CDR2: MNHNY, SVGAGI (reference sequence). The CDR3 sequence is CASSYETASEQFF. CDR3 bases: TGTGCCAGCAGTTACGAGACGGCAAGTGAGCAGTTCTTC.